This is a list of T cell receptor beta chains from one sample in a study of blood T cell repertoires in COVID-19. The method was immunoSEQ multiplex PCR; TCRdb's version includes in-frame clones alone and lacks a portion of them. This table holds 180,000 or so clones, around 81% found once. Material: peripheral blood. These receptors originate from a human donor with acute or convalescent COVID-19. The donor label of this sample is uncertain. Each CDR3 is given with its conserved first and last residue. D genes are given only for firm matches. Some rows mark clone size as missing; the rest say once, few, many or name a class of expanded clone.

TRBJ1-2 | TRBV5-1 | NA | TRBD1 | TGCGCCAGCAGCTTGAGCCCCGGGACAGCTGGTGGTGGCTACACCTTC | CASSLSPGTAGGGYTF
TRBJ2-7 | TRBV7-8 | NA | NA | TGTGCCAGCAGCTTAGTCAGGTACGAGCAGTACTTC | CASSLVRYEQYF
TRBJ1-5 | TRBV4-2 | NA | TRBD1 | TGTGCCAGCAGCCTCGACAGGGTCGGCAATCAGCCCCAGCATTTT | CASSLDRVGNQPQHF
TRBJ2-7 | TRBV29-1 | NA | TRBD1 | TGCAGCGTAGGAACCGGGACAGGGGGCTACGAGCAGTACTTC | CSVGTGTGGYEQYF
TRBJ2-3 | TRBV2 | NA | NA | TGTGCCAGCAAGGCTAGCGCCACAGATACGCAGTATTTT | CASKASATDTQYF
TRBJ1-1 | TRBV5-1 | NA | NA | TGCGCCAGCACCAGAGGGGGTACGGACACTGAAGCTTTCTTT | CASTRGGTDTEAFF
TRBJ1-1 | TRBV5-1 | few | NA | TGCGCCAGCAGTAGCAGTAAGGCTACTGAAGCTTTCTTT | CASSSSKATEAFF
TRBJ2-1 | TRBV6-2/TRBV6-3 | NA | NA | TGTGCCAGCAGTTACTCGCGGGGGCGACCAAACAATGAGCAGTTCTTC | CASSYSRGRPNNEQFF
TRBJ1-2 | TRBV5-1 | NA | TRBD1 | TGCGCCAGCAGCTTGAGACAGGGGGCTAGTGGCTACACCTTC | CASSLRQGASGYTF
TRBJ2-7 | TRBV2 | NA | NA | TGTGCCAGCAGTGATGTTTCGTCCAGGAACTTC | CASSDVSSRNF
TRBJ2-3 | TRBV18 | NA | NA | TGTGCCAGCTCACCGAGTGGCGGAGGGAGCACAGATACGCAGTATTTT | CASSPSGGGSTDTQYF
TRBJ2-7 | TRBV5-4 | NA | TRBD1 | TGTGCCAGCAGCTTGGGAGGGACAGTTCCCTACGAGCAGTACTTC | CASSLGGTVPYEQYF
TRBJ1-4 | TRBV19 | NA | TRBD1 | TGTGCCAGTATGGAGGGGGCTGCAACTAATGAAAAACTGTTTTTT | CASMEGAATNEKLFF
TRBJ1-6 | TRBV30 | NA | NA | TGTGCCTGGAGTGAACCGGGACTGAATAATTCACCCCTCCACTTT | CAWSEPGLNNSPLHF
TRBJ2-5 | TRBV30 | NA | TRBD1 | TGTGCCTGGAGTGGGACAGGGGGCGGAGAGACCCAGTACTTC | CAWSGTGGGETQYF
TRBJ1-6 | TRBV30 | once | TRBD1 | TGTGCCTGGGGTAGACAGGGGGATAATTCACCCCTCCACTTT | CAWGRQGDNSPLHF
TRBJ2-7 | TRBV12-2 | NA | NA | TGTGCAAGTCGCTCCGAAAAGGGACAGTTTTACGAGCAGTACTTC | CASRSEKGQFYEQYF
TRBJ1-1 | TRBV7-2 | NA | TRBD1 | TGTGCCAGCAGCTTAGATACAGGGGCCACTGAAGCTTTCTTT | CASSLDTGATEAFF
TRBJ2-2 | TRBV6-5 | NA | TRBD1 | TGTGCCAGCAGTCCGGGACAGGGGGTTGGGGAGCTGTTTTTT | CASSPGQGVGELFF
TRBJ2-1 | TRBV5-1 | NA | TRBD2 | TGCGCCAGCAGCACAGGGACTAGCGGGAATGAGCAGTTCTTC | CASSTGTSGNEQFF
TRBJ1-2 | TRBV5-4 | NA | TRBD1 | TGTGCCAGCAGCGTAAATGGAGGACAGGTTGGGAACTATGGCTACACCTTC | CASSVNGGQVGNYGYTF
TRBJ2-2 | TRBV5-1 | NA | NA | TGCGCCAGCAGCTTGGAACTAGCAGGAGACGGGGAGCTGTTTTTT | CASSLELAGDGELFF
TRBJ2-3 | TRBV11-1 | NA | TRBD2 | TGTGCCAGCAGCTTAGTCGGGGCGGGAGGCGCAGATACGCAGTATTTT | CASSLVGAGGADTQYF
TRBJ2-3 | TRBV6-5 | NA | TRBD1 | TGTGCCAGCAGGGAGGACAGGGGGCGTATGTATTTT | CASREDRGRMYF
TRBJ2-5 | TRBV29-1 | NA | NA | TGCAGCGTTGGGCGAAGGGGACAAGAGACCCAGTACTTC | CSVGRRGQETQYF
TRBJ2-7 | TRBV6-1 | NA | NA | TGTGCCAGCAGTGAAGGGACGACTAAATACGAGCAGTACTTC | CASSEGTTKYEQYF